This TCR beta chain appears in the sequencing data of a study of tumor-infiltrating lymphocytes in localized non-small cell lung cancer. About the study: The cohort mixed smokers and never-smokers, several histologies, and some post-neoadjuvant-chemotherapy samples.

Whole-study results and caveats: Technical variation could not be separated from intratumor heterogeneity here.

Using immunoSEQ multiplex PCR, the repertoire was profiled, and TCRdb retains in-frame clones only, with some absent. The data hold roughly 24,000 clones, with 55% to 75% observed a single time. A note on this clone: Its antigen is not identified.

Germline-derived CDR1 and CDR2 are MNHNS and SASEGT. The CDR3 loop spans 14 amino acids. V dropped 5 bases and J dropped 8; count of bases not matched to a gene: 9. The chain couples TRBV6-1 to TRBJ1-1, with TRBD1 identical over 9 bases. The sequenced material came from lung tumor tissue. This sequence was found in a human donor with non-small cell lung cancer. The CDR3 bases are TGTGCCAGCAGTCCGGGACAGGGTTCCACCGAAGCTTTCTTT. This sequence encodes CASSPGQGSTEAFF.